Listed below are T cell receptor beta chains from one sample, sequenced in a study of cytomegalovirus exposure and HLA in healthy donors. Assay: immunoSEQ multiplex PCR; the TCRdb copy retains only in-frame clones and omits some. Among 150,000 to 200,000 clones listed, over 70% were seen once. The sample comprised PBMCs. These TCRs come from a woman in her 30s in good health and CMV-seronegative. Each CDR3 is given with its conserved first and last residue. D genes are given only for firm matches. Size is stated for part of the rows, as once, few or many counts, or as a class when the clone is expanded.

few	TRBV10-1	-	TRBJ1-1	TGCGCCAGCAGATACAGCATGAACACTGAAGCTTTCTTT	CASRYSMNTEAFF
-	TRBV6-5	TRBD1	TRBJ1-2	TGTGCCAGCAGCAGACAGGGGAACTATGGCTACACCTTC	CASSRQGNYGYTF
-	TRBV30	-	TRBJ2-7	TGTGCCTGGAGTGTCTTAGCGTACTCCTACGAGCAGTACTTC	CAWSVLAYSYEQYF
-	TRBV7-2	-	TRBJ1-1	TGTGCCAGCAGCCAAAACAGGAACACTGAAGCTTTCTTT	CASSQNRNTEAFF
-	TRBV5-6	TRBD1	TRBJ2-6	TGTGCCAGCAGCTTGCGGGACAGGGCCCTTTCTGGGGCCAACGTCCTGACTTTC	CASSLRDRALSGANVLTF
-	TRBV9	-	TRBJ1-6	TGTGCCAGCAGCGTAACAGAGAGCTCCTATAATTCACCCCTCCACTTT	CASSVTESSYNSPLHF
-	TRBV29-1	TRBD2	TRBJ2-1	TGCAGCGGCGGGGGTGGTGTAGCGGGAGGTATCTATGAGCAGTTCTTC	CSGGGGVAGGIYEQFF
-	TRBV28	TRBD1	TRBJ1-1	TGTGCCAGCAACCGACAGGGTTACACTGAAGCTTTCTTT	CASNRQGYTEAFF
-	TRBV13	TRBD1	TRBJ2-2	TGTGCCAGCAGCCCCCTCTCCCCCACTCACAGGGGGTGGGCCGGGGAGCTGTTTTTT	CASSPLSPTHRGWAGELFF
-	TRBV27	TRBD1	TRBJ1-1	TGTGCCAGCAGTTCCGAGACAGGGATCACTGAAGCTTTCTTT	CASSSETGITEAFF